The rows below give T cell receptor beta chains drawn from one sample of a study of prognosis after radiotherapy for stage I lung cancer. One entry per CDR3 protein results from TCRdb running MiXCR on the multiplex PCR reads. Among about 19,000 distinct CDR3 sequences listed, 45% to 50% were seen once. Source: PBMCs, taken before or after stereotactic body radiation therapy (not recorded which). Source of these receptors: a donor aged 50 or older with non-small cell lung cancer. Both conserved end residues are part of each CDR3. The D gene is left open where the match is weak. Size values are once, few and many counts, or a class for expanded clones, and some rows have none.

abundance	v_gene	j_gene	d_gene	CDR3aa	CDR3nt
.	TRBV24-1	TRBJ2-3	TRBD2	CATSDSGNLAGGRLYTDTQYF	TGTGCCACCAGTGATTCTGGGAACCTAGCGGGGGGTCGCCTCTACACAGATACGCAGTATTTT
.	TRBV25-1	TRBJ1-4	.	CASSVGGFNEKLFF	TGTGCCAGCAGTGTCGGCGGTTTTAATGAAAAACTGTTTTTT
many	TRBV24-1	TRBJ1-4	TRBD1	CATSDTGTGSEKLFF	TGTGCCACCAGTGACACCGGGACAGGGAGTGAAAAACTGTTTTTT
many	TRBV2	TRBJ2-1	.	CASSRGTGLEQFF	TGTGCCAGCAGCCGAGGGACGGGCCTCGAGCAGTTCTTC
many	TRBV20-1	TRBJ2-2	.	CSATGAGHTGELFF	TGCAGTGCCACTGGGGCAGGGCACACCGGGGAGCTGTTTTTT
few	TRBV10-2	TRBJ2-2	.	CASRGLVFGNTGELFF	TGCGCCAGCAGAGGTCTAGTCTTCGGGAACACCGGGGAGCTGTTTTTT
.	TRBV6-1	TRBJ2-1	.	CASSNPPGQTYNEQFF	TGTGCCAGCAGTAACCCCCCTGGACAGACCTACAATGAGCAGTTCTTC
once	TRBV3-1	TRBJ2-7	.	CASSSDWRSSYEQYF	TGTGCCAGCAGCTCAGACTGGCGGAGCTCCTACGAGCAGTACTTC
many	TRBV19	TRBJ2-2	.	CASSIGAEGELFF	TGTGCCAGTAGTATTGGAGCTGAAGGGGAGCTGTTTTTT
.	TRBV6-4	TRBJ2-1	TRBD2	CASSPIAGENEQFF	TGTGCCAGCAGCCCTATAGCGGGGGAGAATGAGCAGTTCTTC
many	TRBV29-1	TRBJ2-7	TRBD2	CSVGGGGYEQYF	TGCAGCGTTGGGGGGGGGGGCTACGAGCAGTACTTC
.	TRBV9	TRBJ2-1	TRBD2	CASSVESSGNNEQFF	TGTGCCAGCAGCGTAGAATCTAGCGGGAACAATGAGCAGTTCTTC
.	TRBV5-1	TRBJ2-2	TRBD2	CASSWTSGNTGEPFF	TGCGCCAGCAGCTGGACTAGCGGGAACACCGGGGAGCCGTTTTTT
many	TRBV2	TRBJ1-5	TRBD1	CASSEEGGGQPQHF	TGTGCCAGCAGTGAAGAAGGGGGCGGGCAGCCCCAGCATTTT
.	TRBV19	TRBJ2-7	.	CASKAARDSPFRYEQYF	TGTGCCAGTAAGGCTGCCCGGGACTCACCCTTCCGTTACGAGCAGTACTTC
many	TRBV30	TRBJ2-1	.	CAWSSGKLGEQFF	TGTGCCTGGAGTAGTGGAAAGCTTGGTGAGCAGTTCTTC
many	TRBV11-3	TRBJ2-7	.	CASRRVAEQYF	TGTGCCAGCCGAAGAGTGGCCGAGCAGTACTTC
once	TRBV7-3	TRBJ1-2	TRBD1	CASSPEGDRGGDGYTF	TGTGCCAGCAGCCCGGAAGGGGACAGGGGAGGAGATGGCTACACCTTC
.	TRBV20-1	TRBJ2-1	TRBD2	CSAIQRDGLGVYNEQFF	TGCAGTGCGATTCAGCGGGATGGGCTTGGGGTTTACAATGAGCAGTTCTTC
many	TRBV28	TRBJ2-3	.	CASRDESTDTQYF	TGTGCCAGCAGGGACGAGAGCACAGATACGCAGTATTTT
once	TRBV30	TRBJ1-2	TRBD1	CAWGTGQANYGYPF	TGTGCCTGGGGTACTGGACAGGCTAACTATGGCTACCCCTTC
many	TRBV15	TRBJ1-6	TRBD1	CATSRDPDRKNSPLHF	TGTGCCACCAGCAGAGACCCGGACAGGAAAAATTCACCCCTCCACTTT
.	TRBV20-1	TRBJ1-3	.	CSASGGPGASGNTIYF	TGCAGTGCTTCAGGTGGGCCGGGGGCCTCTGGAAACACCATATATTTT
many	TRBV2	TRBJ2-7	.	CASREDSYEQYF	TGTGCCAGCAGGGAAGACTCCTACGAGCAGTACTTC
.	TRBV6-2/TRBV6-3	TRBJ2-2	TRBD2	CASSYSGLAGVPTRELFF	TGTGCCAGCAGTTACTCGGGACTAGCGGGAGTTCCCACAAGGGAGCTGTTTTTT
many	TRBV4-1	TRBJ2-1	.	CASSHPGLKAGNSYNEQFF	TGCGCCAGCAGCCACCCCGGGCTAAAAGCTGGTAATTCCTACAATGAGCAGTTCTTC
many	TRBV28	TRBJ1-5	.	CASSFLGDQPQHF	TGTGCCAGCAGTTTTTTAGGAGATCAGCCCCAGCATTTT
medium-sized	TRBV27	TRBJ1-2	TRBD1	CASSYAGGPNYGYTF	TGTGCCAGCAGTTACGCAGGGGGACCAAACTATGGCTACACCTTC
large	TRBV15	TRBJ2-7	.	CATSRDLGVYEQYF	TGTGCCACCAGCAGAGACCTAGGGGTCTACGAGCAGTACTTC
.	TRBV5-1	TRBJ1-2	.	CASSLTHSNYGYTF	TGCGCCAGCAGCTTGACACATTCTAACTATGGCTACACCTTC
.	TRBV12-3/TRBV12-4	TRBJ2-2	TRBD1	CASSYGTGANTGELFF	TGTGCCAGCAGCTACGGGACAGGGGCGAACACCGGGGAGCTGTTTTTT
many	TRBV20-1	TRBJ2-5	.	CSARETTGGETQYF	TGCAGTGCTAGGGAGACTACCGGCGGAGAGACCCAGTACTTC
.	TRBV30	TRBJ1-3	.	CAWSVGGTGNTIYF	TGTGCCTGGAGTGTGGGGGGGACTGGAAACACCATATATTTT
many	TRBV28	TRBJ2-5	.	CASSPSHETQYF	TGTGCCAGCAGTCCGTCCCACGAGACCCAGTACTTC
.	TRBV3-1	TRBJ2-7	.	CASIPSRGVYEQYF	TGTGCCAGCATCCCGTCCCGGGGTGTATACGAGCAGTACTTC
.	TRBV5-1	TRBJ2-2	.	CASREGDGTGELFF	TGCGCCAGCAGGGAAGGGGATGGCACCGGGGAGCTGTTTTTT
.	TRBV5-1	TRBJ2-3	TRBD2	CASSLALAGGPDTQYF	TGCGCCAGCAGCTTGGCGCTAGCGGGAGGGCCAGATACGCAGTATTTT
.	TRBV5-1	TRBJ2-2	.	CASSLGQGITGELFF	TGCGCCAGCAGCTTGGGGCAGGGGATCACCGGGGAGCTGTTTTTT
many	TRBV18	TRBJ2-7	.	CASSPSGSGSYEQYF	TGTGCCAGCTCACCTAGTGGTTCAGGATCGTACGAGCAGTACTTC
many	TRBV6-1	TRBJ1-4	.	CASSRRGLYEKLFF	TGTGCCAGCAGTCGCAGGGGACTTTATGAAAAACTGTTTTTT
.	TRBV6-1	TRBJ2-1	.	CASRARVDEQFF	TGTGCCAGCAGAGCCCGTGTGGATGAGCAGTTCTTC
many	TRBV19	TRBJ2-1	TRBD1	CASSNRGLEDEQFF	TGTGCCAGTAGTAACAGGGGGCTAGAGGATGAGCAGTTCTTC